One and the same sample provided the 6 T cell receptor beta chains below, sequenced in a study of siplizumab effects on memory and regulatory T cells. Assay used: immunoSEQ multiplex PCR; TCRdb lists only in-frame clones, some missing. This sample has over 100,000 clones, with about 90% found just once. The sample comprised Tregs sorted from blood. These receptor sequences come from a human donor in good health.

The V call is TRBV5-5, the J call TRBJ1-4; 9 positions agree with TRBD1. The CDR3 spans 17 residues. Per germline, CDR1 SGHKS and CDR2 YYEKEE (reference sequence). After removal of 0 bases from V and 3 bases from J, the junction contained 6 bases not matched to a gene. Here the CDR3 reads CASSLGYTGGSNEKLFF. In nucleotides, the CDR3 is TGTGCCAGCAGCTTGGGCTACACAGGGGGCTCTAATGAAAAACTGTTTTTT.

The V gene is TRBV7-9, the J gene TRBJ2-3; no clear D gene. CDR1 is SEHNR, CDR2 FQNEAQ, per germline (reference sequence). CDR3 size: 16 residues. V was cut by 0 bases and J by 2 bases, with 12 bases left in between. For the CDR3, the DNA is TGTGCCAGCAGCTTAGCCGCACAAAAACTCACAGATACGCAGTATTTT. This translates into CASSLAAQKLTDTQYF.

The genes are TRBV5-4 and TRBJ2-3; 9 bases line up with TRBD2. The germline gives CDR1 SGHNT, CDR2 YYREEE (reference sequence). V lost 0 bases and J lost 0; bases outside the gene matches: 8. The CDR3 runs to 18 residues. This chain's CDR3 is CASSLGAGGRTSTDTQYF. The CDR3 DNA follows: TGTGCCAGCAGCTTGGGAGCGGGAGGACGAACTAGCACAGATACGCAGTATTTT. The whole variable domain, filled in from reference TRBV5-4 and TRBJ2-3, reads ETGVTQSPTHLIKTRGQQVTLRCSSQSGHNTVSWYQQALGQGPQFIFQYYREEENGRGNFPPRFSGLQFPNYSSELNVNALELDDSALYLCASSLGAGGRTSTDTQYFGPGTRLTVL.

The rearrangement joins TRBV19 to TRBJ1-5; D remains ambiguous. This CDR3 spans 16 amino acids. V shed 3 bases and J shed 2 bases, with 14 bases lying between them. CDR1 and CDR2 from the germline V gene are LNHDA and SQIVND (reference sequence). CDR3 in DNA: TGTGCCAGTAGTATTTTCCTCAGGAGGGGCAATCAGCCCCAGCATTTT. It is translated as CASSIFLRRGNQPQHF.

The chain combines TRBV7-6 with TRBJ1-2; no clear D. The germline V and J ends were trimmed by 1 base and 5 bases, with 8 bases remaining between them. The CDR3 spans 13 residues. Per germline, CDR1 SGHVS and CDR2 FNYEAQ. The CDR3, as DNA: TGTGCCAGCAGCTTAGATCCGGGATATGGCTACACCTTC. It is translated as CASSLDPGYGYTF. The whole variable domain, remainder taken from reference TRBV7-6 and TRBJ1-2, is GAGVSQSPRYKVTKRGQDVALRCDPISGHVSLYWYRQALGQGPEFLTYFNYEAQQDKSGLPNDRFSAERPEGSISTLTIQRTEQRDSAMYRCASSLDPGYGYTFGSGTRLTVV.

This clone appeared once. This sequence joins TRBV19 and TRBJ1-5; D not certain. Germline CDR1 LNHDA, CDR2 SQIVND (reference sequence). The CDR3 spans 15 residues. The germline V and J ends were trimmed by 3 bases and 3 bases, with 12 bases remaining between them. The DNA of the CDR3 is TGTGCCAGTAGTATGATCCAAAATTTCAATCAGCCCCAGCATTTT. This encodes CASSMIQNFNQPQHF. Combining the CDR3 with reference TRBV19 and TRBJ1-5 gives the whole variable domain DGGITQSPKYLFRKEGQNVTLSCEQNLNHDAMYWYRQDPGQGLRLIYYSQIVNDFQKGDIAEGYSVSREKKESFPLTVTSAQKNPTAFYLCASSMIQNFNQPQHFGDGTRLSIL.